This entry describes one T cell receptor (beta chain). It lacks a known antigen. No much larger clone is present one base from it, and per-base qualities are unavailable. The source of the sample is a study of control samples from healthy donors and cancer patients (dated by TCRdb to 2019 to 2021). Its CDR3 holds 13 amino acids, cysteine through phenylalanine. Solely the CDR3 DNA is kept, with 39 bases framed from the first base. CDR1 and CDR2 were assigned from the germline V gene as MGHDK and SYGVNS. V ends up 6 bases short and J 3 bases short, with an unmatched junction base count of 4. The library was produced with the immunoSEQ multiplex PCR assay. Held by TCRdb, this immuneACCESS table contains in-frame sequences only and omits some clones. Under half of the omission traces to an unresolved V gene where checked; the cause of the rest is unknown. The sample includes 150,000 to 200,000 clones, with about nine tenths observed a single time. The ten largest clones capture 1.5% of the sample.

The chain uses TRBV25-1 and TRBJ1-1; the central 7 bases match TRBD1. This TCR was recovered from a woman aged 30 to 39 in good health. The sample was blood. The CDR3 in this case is CASRIQGYTEAFF. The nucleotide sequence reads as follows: TGTGCCAGCAGAATACAGGGGTACACTGAAGCTTTCTTT. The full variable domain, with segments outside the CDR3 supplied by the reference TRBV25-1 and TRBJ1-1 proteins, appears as EADIYQTPRYLVIGTGKKITLECSQTMGHDKMYWYQQDPGMELHLIHYSYGVNSTEKGDLSSESTVSRIRTEHFPLTLESARPSHTSQYLCASRIQGYTEAFFGQGTRLTVV.